This record covers a single T cell receptor beta chain. The data were obtained in a study of blood T cell repertoires in COVID-19. Study as a whole: The United States, Italy and Spain supplied acute and convalescent COVID-19 samples. The analysed material was cDNA or gDNA that came from T cells, B-cell-depleted T cells, or PBMCs.

Recruited during active infection, patients (from Seattle) were subsequently followed longitudinally. Under the authors' procedure: It was from reference gene primer amplification that nucleated cell counts were estimated. Sequencing was performed with immunoSEQ multiplex PCR; in TCRdb, only in-frame clones are kept and a portion is missing. V and J calls and clone size are those listed in that table; D and trimming were worked out from the DNA. In the table there are about 170,000 clones, approximately 84% of which are singletons. The clonotype originates from a woman of 80 years or more with COVID-19, enrolled during active disease. Sequenced material: peripheral blood.

CDR3 in amino acids: CASSLELAGRGGEQFF. As DNA, the CDR3 is TGCGCCAGCAGCTTGGAATTAGCGGGTAGAGGTGGTGAGCAGTTCTTC. V is TRBV5-1 and J is TRBJ2-1; 7 bases align to TRBD2. After removal of 0 bases from V and 9 bases from J, the junction contained 12 bases not matched to a gene. This CDR3 has 16 residues. Germline values: CDR1 SGHRS, CDR2 YFSETQ.